The 19 T cell receptor beta chains presented below share a single source sample, sequenced in a study of blood T cell repertoires in COVID-19. TCRdb keeps only in-frame clones here, not all; method: immunoSEQ multiplex PCR. Here the sample spans 150,000 to 200,000 clones, roughly 85% being singletons. The sequenced material came from PBMCs or T cells enriched from blood (not recorded which). These receptors were collected from a woman in her late teens or twenties who had recovered from COVID-19.

V usage is TRBV15 and J usage is TRBJ1-2; D is unclear. CDR1 is LNHNV, CDR2 YYDKDF, per germline (reference sequence). The CDR3 covers 17 residues. With 0 bases removed from V and 5 bases from J, the gap between germline ends came to 19 bases. The CDR3 DNA follows: TGTGCCACCAGCAGAGATTCTCTCCAGGTCCCCCTATATGGCTACACCTTC. This sequence encodes CATSRDSLQVPLYGYTF. The whole variable domain, filled in from reference TRBV15 and TRBJ1-2, reads DAMVIQNPRYQVTQFGKPVTLSCSQTLNHNVMYWYQQKSSQAPKLLFHYYDKDFNNEADTPDNFQSRRPNTSFCFLDIRSPGLGDTAMYLCATSRDSLQVPLYGYTFGSGTRLTVV.

The chain recombines TRBV5-1 with TRBJ2-7, with D possibly matching TRBD2 (5 bases). The V end was cut by 2 bases, the J end by 6 bases, with 12 bases between. This CDR3 has 13 amino acids. Germline-derived CDR1 and CDR2 are SGHRS and YFSETQ. The CDR3 loop is CASSLEGRLEQYF. The CDR3 nucleotides are TGCGCCAGCAGCTTAGAGGGCAGACTCGAGCAGTACTTC. The variable domain in full, completed from reference TRBV5-1 and TRBJ2-7, reads KAGVTQTPRYLIKTRGQQVTLSCSPISGHRSVSWYQQTPGQGLQFLFEYFSETQRNKGNFPGRFSGRQFSNSRSEMNVSTLELGDSALYLCASSLEGRLEQYFGPGTRLTVT.

The chain has TRBV3-1 (or the pseudogene TRBV3-2) and TRBJ2-5; D is uncertain. The CDR3 contains 14 residues. The V and J ends lost 1 base and 1 base respectively, with 7 bases between them. CDR1 is LGHDT, CDR2 YNNKEL, per germline (reference sequence). The CDR3 coding sequence is TGTGCCAGCAGCCAAGTCCGGTCCCAAGAGACCCAGTACTTC. It specifies CASSQVRSQETQYF.

This chain links TRBV7-8 with TRBJ2-1; a possible D gene is TRBD2 (8 bases). Germline CDR1 and CDR2: SGHVS and FQNEAQ. Deletions cut 9 bases from V and 1 base from J, with 31 bases between. The CDR3 runs 20 residues. The CDR3 DNA follows: TGTGCCAGTGGGGACAGAAAATATTATGTAGCGGGATATTCCTACAATGAGCAGTTCTTC. Translated: CASGDRKYYVAGYSYNEQFF.

Only one count was recorded for this clone. J is TRBJ1-1 and V is TRBV28; 7 positions agree with TRBD1. Per germline, CDR1 MDHEN and CDR2 SYDVKM. This CDR3 is built from 14 residues. The J segment lost 3 bases and the V segment lost 5 bases, leaving 6 bases of the junction unmatched. The CDR3 here is CASSEGGSHTEAFF. For the CDR3, the DNA is TGTGCCAGCAGTGAAGGGGGCTCGCACACTGAAGCTTTCTTT.

The chain employs TRBV30 and TRBJ2-3; D is uncertain. The CDR3 runs to 11 residues. The V end lost 4 bases, the J end lost 3 bases, and 5 bases lay between the germline ends. CDR1 and CDR2 (germline): GTSNPN, SVGIG (reference sequence). This chain's CDR3 is CAWILTDTQYF. Here the CDR3 DNA reads TGTGCCTGGATTCTAACAGATACGCAGTATTTT. The variable domain in full, completed from reference TRBV30 and TRBJ2-3, reads SQTIHQWPATLVQPVGSPLSLECTVEGTSNPNLYWYRQAAGRGLQLLFYSVGIGQISSEVPQNLSASRPQDRQFILSSKKLLLSDSGFYLCAWILTDTQYFGPGTRLTVL.

The rearrangement joins TRBV7-6 to TRBJ2-7, with D maybe TRBD1 (6 bases). There are 13 residues in the CDR3. Per the germline V gene, CDR1 is SGHVS and CDR2 is FNYEAQ. Deletions cut 5 bases from V and 5 bases from J, with 13 bases between. CDR3 in amino acids: CASSQGPGDEQYF. The CDR3 DNA reads TGTGCCAGCAGCCAGGGGCCGGGCGACGAGCAGTACTTC.

This clone was picked up one time. The CDR3 coding sequence is TGTGCCAGCACCCCATCACTAGGGCAGGACAATGAGCAGTTCTTC. Translated: CASTPSLGQDNEQFF. The chain carries TRBV6-5 and TRBJ2-1; D might be TRBD2 (5 bases). The CDR3 spans 15 residues. V was clipped by 7 bases and J by 5 bases, with 18 bases between them. Germline V gene data show CDR1 as MNHEY and CDR2 as SVGAGI.

CDR3 nucleotides: TGTGCCAGCAGTGGCCCCAACGATGGACTAGCGGGCGCCCTTGAGCAGTTCTTC. It translates to CASSGPNDGLAGALEQFF. V and J are TRBV6-1 and TRBJ2-1, with TRBD2 matching over 11 bases. The CDR3 length is 18 residues. The germline gives CDR1 MNHNS, CDR2 SASEGT. With V trimmed by 4 bases and J by 9 bases, 17 bases remained unmatched.

In this sample, this clone turned up a few times. The rearrangement joins TRBV5-4 to TRBJ1-6; D ambiguous. The V end was cut by 4 bases, the J end by 8 bases, with 10 bases between. The CDR3 loop spans 13 amino acids. From germline, CDR1 is SGHNT and CDR2 YYREEE (reference sequence). The CDR3 DNA reads as TGTGCCAGCAGCCCCCGTTCGGATTCACCCCTCCACTTT. Translating it yields CASSPRSDSPLHF. Together with reference TRBV5-4 and TRBJ1-6, the CDR3 gives the full variable domain: ETGVTQSPTHLIKTRGQQVTLRCSSQSGHNTVSWYQQALGQGPQFIFQYYREEENGRGNFPPRFSGLQFPNYSSELNVNALELDDSALYLCASSPRSDSPLHFGNGTRLTVT.

The chain combines TRBV28 with TRBJ1-1; D is unclear. This CDR3 spans 15 amino acids. Germline V gives CDR1 MDHEN, CDR2 SYDVKM. Trimming removed 4 bases from V and 5 bases from J, with 17 bases in between. CDR3: CASSSPKEGRTEAFF. CDR3 nucleotides: TGTGCCAGCAGTTCCCCCAAGGAGGGTCGGACTGAAGCTTTCTTT.

In this sample, this clone turned up once. V usage is TRBV18 and J usage is TRBJ1-2; possible D gene TRBD1, 6 bases. The germline V gene encodes CDR1 KGHSH and CDR2 LQKENI. V was clipped by 3 bases and J by 7 bases, with 15 bases between them. The CDR3 length is 14 residues. CDR3 amino acids: CASSPYREGPGYTF. The CDR3 region has the DNA TGTGCCAGCTCACCGTACAGGGAAGGCCCTGGCTACACCTTC.

This clone was recorded once. This chain joins TRBV28 and TRBJ1-2, with unresolved D. V lost 3 bases and J 1 base, leaving 6 bases between the germline ends. CDR1 and CDR2 from the germline V gene are MDHEN and SYDVKM. The CDR3 has 13 residues. The CDR3 sequence: CASSFYGNYGYTF. The CDR3 nucleotides read TGTGCCAGCAGTTTTTACGGTAACTATGGCTACACCTTC.

The chain uses TRBV2 and TRBJ2-5; D not resolved. Trimming removed 4 bases from V and 5 bases from J, with 14 bases in between. CDR3 length: 14 amino acids. CDR1 and CDR2 from the germline V gene are SNHLY and FYNNEI. The CDR3 nucleotides read TGTGCCAGCAGTGCCCTAACGGGTGCGGAGACCCAGTACTTC. Amino acids: CASSALTGAETQYF.

The V call is TRBV2, the J call TRBJ2-2, with D perhaps matching TRBD1 (6 bases). Germline CDR1 SNHLY, CDR2 FYNNEI. There are 14 residues in the CDR3. Trimming removed 6 bases at V and 1 base at J, with 9 bases between. The chain's CDR3 is CASSLDRNTGELFF. DNA for the CDR3: TGTGCCAGCAGCCTGGACAGGAACACCGGGGAGCTGTTTTTT.

The table lists this clone with a few counts. The rearrangement joins TRBV29-1 to TRBJ1-4, with 8 bases matching TRBD1. This CDR3 contains 15 residues. Trimming removed 6 bases from V and 0 bases from J; junction bases left unmatched: 6. Germline V gene sequence: CDR1 SQVTM, CDR2 ANQGSEA. The CDR3 region is CSVKGTGSTNEKLFF. CDR3 nucleotides: TGCAGCGTGAAGGGGACAGGTTCAACTAATGAAAAACTGTTTTTT. The full variable domain, with the rest looked up from reference TRBV29-1 and TRBJ1-4, is SAVISQKPSRDICQRGTSLTIQCQVDSQVTMMFWYRQQPGQSLTLIATANQGSEATYESGFVIDKFPISRPNLTFSTLTVSNMSPEDSSIYLCSVKGTGSTNEKLFFGSGTQLSVL.

V gene TRBV29-1 combines with J gene TRBJ1-1; 8 bases map to TRBD1. CDR1 and CDR2 from the germline V gene are SQVTM and ANQGSEA. This CDR3 is built from 13 residues. With V trimmed by 7 bases and J by 4 bases, 8 bases remained unmatched. The CDR3 DNA follows: TGCAGCGCCTGGACAGGGATAGGCACTGAAGCTTTCTTT. Residues: CSAWTGIGTEAFF.

The chain recombines TRBV5-3 with TRBJ2-2; 8 bases map to TRBD1. TRBV5-3 is assigned to the ORF class and has an uncertain function. There are 16 residues in the CDR3. The trim removed 2 bases at V and 6 bases at J, leaving 9 bases unmatched. The CDR3 region has the DNA TGTGCCAGAAGCTTCCAAGGACAGGGTAAGGCCGGGGAGCTGTTTTTT. Translated, it gives CARSFQGQGKAGELFF.

The chain recombines TRBV7-2 with TRBJ2-4, with D possibly matching TRBD2 (7 bases). Trimming stripped 5 bases from V and 1 base from J, with 18 bases between. This CDR3 has 17 amino acids. CDR1 and CDR2 (germline): SGHTA, FQGNSA. CDR3 amino acids: CASSLPGGKAAKNIQYF. The CDR3, as DNA: TGTGCCAGCAGCCTCCCGGGGGGCAAGGCGGCCAAAAACATTCAGTACTTC.